Listed below are T cell receptor beta chains from one sample, sequenced in a study of T cell responses to AZD1222 COVID-19 vaccine. The protocol was immunoSEQ multiplex PCR, while the TCRdb copy is restricted to in-frame clones and leaves out a portion. The sample includes 90,000 to 150,000 clones, 87% of them seen just once. Source: peripheral blood, taken on day 0 of AZD1222 vaccination. The receptors derive from an adult in good health. Each CDR3 is given with its conserved first and last residue. Fields, in order: clone size, J gene, D gene, V gene, CDR3 DNA, CDR3 protein. D genes are given only for firm matches. Some rows have no size entry. The others give once, few or many, or a class for an expanded clone.

. | TRBJ2-3 | TRBD2 | TRBV5-6 | TGTGCCAGCAGCTTGGGGGGACTAGCGGGAGCGACAGATACGCAGTATTTT | CASSLGGLAGATDTQYF
. | TRBJ1-6 | TRBD1 | TRBV7-2 | TGTGCCAGCAGCCAGGACAGGGGACTCTCTAATTCACCCCTCCACTTT | CASSQDRGLSNSPLHF
. | TRBJ2-1 | TRBD2 | TRBV30 | TGTGCCTGCCCGACTAGCGGGAGTCTAAATGAGCAGTTCTTC | CACPTSGSLNEQFF
. | TRBJ1-6 | . | TRBV24-1 | TGTGCCACCTCGGAGGCAGCTAATAATTCACCCCTCCACTTT | CATSEAANNSPLHF
. | TRBJ2-1 | . | TRBV25-1 | TGTGCCAGCAGTGAAAAGTGGGCGTCAGAGCAGTTCTTC | CASSEKWASEQFF
. | TRBJ2-3 | . | TRBV2 | TGTGCCAGCAGGGACTATAGCACAGATACGCAGTATTTT | CASRDYSTDTQYF
. | TRBJ2-5 | . | TRBV12-1 | TGTGCCAGCAGCTTTGGGACTAGCGGGGCTAGTGGTAACCAGTACTTC | CASSFGTSGASGNQYF
. | TRBJ2-5 | . | TRBV9 | TGTGCCAGCAGCGTTGGGACTTCGGAGACCCAGTACTTC | CASSVGTSETQYF
. | TRBJ1-4 | TRBD1 | TRBV27 | TGTGCCAGCAGTTTTTTTCGGGACAGTAATGAAAAACTGTTTTTT | CASSFFRDSNEKLFF
. | TRBJ2-7 | . | TRBV7-2 | TGTGCCAGCAGCTACGGGGGGCGCTACGAGCAGTACTTC | CASSYGGRYEQYF
. | TRBJ2-2 | . | TRBV6-1 | TGTGCCAGCAGTGAAGCGGTTATTGACACCGGGGAGCTGTTTTTT | CASSEAVIDTGELFF
. | TRBJ2-1 | TRBD2 | TRBV10-3 | TGTGCCATCAGTTCCGGGACTAGCGGGAGCGATGAGCAGTTCTTC | CAISSGTSGSDEQFF
. | TRBJ2-3 | TRBD2 | TRBV7-9 | TGTGCCAGCAGCCCGGGACTAGCGGGAGGCCCTAGCACAGATACGCAGTATTTT | CASSPGLAGGPSTDTQYF
. | TRBJ2-3 | TRBD2 | TRBV28 | TGTGCCAGCACCCTGGTCCCGGGACTAGCGGGAGGGTCTCCGGGCACAGATACGCAGTATTTT | CASTLVPGLAGGSPGTDTQYF
. | TRBJ1-1 | . | TRBV11-1 | TGTGCCAGCAGCGAGGGGAACACTGAAGCTTTCTTT | CASSEGNTEAFF
once | TRBJ1-3 | . | TRBV5-4 | TGTGCCAGCAGCTTTAGGGGGGCGCGAAGGACTGGAAACACCATATATTTT | CASSFRGARRTGNTIYF
. | TRBJ2-3 | . | TRBV7-9 | TGTGCCAGCAGCCTAACCTCGAGTACAGATACGCAGTATTTT | CASSLTSSTDTQYF
once | TRBJ2-2 | . | TRBV5-8 | TGTGCCAGCAGCGTGAAACAGGGTGGGAGCACCGGGGAGCTGTTTTTT | CASSVKQGGSTGELFF
. | TRBJ1-1 | . | TRBV24-1 | TGTGCCACCAGTGATTTGGCCTCGGGGGAGAGGACTGAAGCTTTCTTT | CATSDLASGERTEAFF
once | TRBJ2-5 | . | TRBV7-2 | TGTGCCAGCAGCTTAAGTTTCCGCGGCGGCCGAGTGGGGACCCAGTACTTC | CASSLSFRGGRVGTQYF
. | TRBJ2-7 | TRBD2 | TRBV7-2 | TGTGCCAGCAGCCGTAGCGGGTTCGAGCAGTACTTC | CASSRSGFEQYF
few | TRBJ2-3 | . | TRBV6-5 | TGTGCCAGCAGTTACCTCACTAGCACAGATACGCAGTATTTT | CASSYLTSTDTQYF
once | TRBJ2-1 | . | TRBV11-1 | TGTGCCAGCAGCTTGGACAATGAGCAGTTCTTC | CASSLDNEQFF
. | TRBJ1-2 | . | TRBV18 | TGTGCCAGCTCACCACCGGGGCAGAACTATGGCTACACCTTC | CASSPPGQNYGYTF
few | TRBJ1-2 | . | TRBV28 | TGTGCCACCCGAGAGGGCCAGGTCGTGTACACCTTC | CATREGQVVYTF
. | TRBJ1-2 | . | TRBV29-1 | TGCAGCGTTTCCTCGGACCCAGGCTATGGCTACACCTTC | CSVSSDPGYGYTF
. | TRBJ1-1 | . | TRBV5-6 | TGTGCCAGCAGCCGCTTGATCTCTGAAGCTTTCTTT | CASSRLISEAFF
. | TRBJ2-5 | TRBD1 | TRBV5-1 | TGCGCCAGCAGCTGGGAGTCGACAGGGGCGCAAGAGACCCAGTACTTC | CASSWESTGAQETQYF
. | TRBJ1-1 | . | TRBV30 | TGTGCCTGGAGTGAAGTTATTACTGAAGCTTTCTTT | CAWSEVITEAFF
. | TRBJ2-1 | . | TRBV28 | TGTGCCAGCAGTACTTTCCTTAGGGGAGAGCAGTTCTTC | CASSTFLRGEQFF